This TCR beta chain was sequenced in a study of graft-versus-host responses after intestinal transplantation. Study overall: Recipients got multivisceral, liver-intestinal, or isolated intestinal transplants. Induction using anti-thymocyte globulin, followed by tacrolimus and steroids for two to three years, was given to all recipients. Overall study results and limits: Detected in recipient marrow were GvH clones, some of which were first observed in ileum or blood.

In its sample, this clone was seen a few times. Its specificity is unknown. V was pared by 0 bases and J by 5 bases, with 8 bases of the junction left unmatched. CDR3 length equals 16 residues. CDR1 and CDR2 from the germline V gene are MNHEY and SVGAGI. Using immunoSEQ multiplex PCR, the repertoire was profiled, and TCRdb retains in-frame clones only, with some absent. The table includes more than 9,500 clones, about four fifths detected once. The chain employs TRBV6-5 and TRBJ1-1; 8 bases line up with TRBD1. The sequence derives from a human patient who received an intestinal transplant, so some T cells may come from the graft donor. The starting material was PBMCs, obtained 494 days after intestinal transplant. The CDR3 coding sequence is TGTGCCAGCAGTTACTCGGGGCAGGGGGCGAGAACTGAAGCTTTCTTT. Amino acid sequence: CASSYSGQGARTEAFF.